These 9 T cell receptor beta chains originate from one sample sequenced in a study of blood T cell repertoires in COVID-19. The method was immunoSEQ multiplex PCR; TCRdb's version includes in-frame clones alone and lacks a portion of them. The data contain tens of thousands of clones, about nine tenths of them singletons. The sample consisted of peripheral blood. The origin of the receptors is a man between 60 and 75 years old with COVID-19, enrolled during active disease.

The J gene is TRBJ1-2, the V gene TRBV4-2; D possibly corresponds to TRBD1 (6 bases). Per germline, CDR1 LGHNA and CDR2 YNFKEQ. V lost 1 base and J lost 3, with 15 bases in between. This CDR3 is 16 amino acids long. The chain's CDR3 is CASSQGAGRGYYGYTF. As DNA, the CDR3 is TGTGCCAGCAGCCAAGGGGCCGGGAGGGGGTACTATGGCTACACCTTC.

The chain links TRBV28 to TRBJ1-5, with TRBD1 matching 8 bases. This CDR3 region has 13 residues. J was trimmed by 6 bases and V by 6 bases; bases with no gene match: 4. The germline V gene encodes CDR1 MDHEN and CDR2 SYDVKM. The CDR3 DNA is TGTGCCAGCAGACAGGGGGGTTTTCAGCCCCAGCATTTT. Protein product: CASRQGGFQPQHF.

J is TRBJ1-4 and V is TRBV5-1, with 7 bases aligning to TRBD1. Trimming removed 8 bases from V and 6 bases from J; junction bases left unmatched: 7. Germline CDR1 and CDR2: SGHRS and YFSETQ. This CDR3 contains 13 residues. The CDR3 sequence: CASSGTDHEKLFF. The CDR3 DNA reads TGCGCCAGTTCCGGGACAGACCATGAAAAACTGTTTTTT.

The chain is built from TRBV6-4 and TRBJ2-1; D remains unclear. The V end lost 0 bases, the J end lost 0 bases, and 6 bases lay between the germline ends. The germline V gene encodes CDR1 MRHNA and CDR2 SNTAGT. This CDR3 comprises 15 residues. The CDR3 reads CASSDSQSSYNEQFF. CDR3 coding DNA: TGTGCCAGCAGTGACTCACAGAGCTCCTACAATGAGCAGTTCTTC.

The V gene is TRBV5-1, the J gene TRBJ1-1; 8 bases line up with TRBD1. This CDR3 spans 14 amino acids. J lost 1 base, V lost 4 bases, and 3 bases had no gene match. Germline V gives CDR1 SGHRS, CDR2 YFSETQ. The CDR3 region is CASSAGTGNTEAFF. CDR3 DNA sequence: TGCGCCAGCAGCGCCGGGACAGGGAACACTGAAGCTTTCTTT.

This chain connects TRBV27 to TRBJ1-6; no reliable D call. V was cut by 4 bases and J by 0 bases, with 4 bases left in between. The CDR3 runs to 14 residues. Germline V gene lookup returns CDR1 MNHEY and CDR2 SMNVEV (reference sequence). CDR3 nucleotides: TGTGCCAGCAGTTACAACTCCTATAATTCACCCCTCCACTTT. Encoded protein: CASSYNSYNSPLHF.

The genes are TRBV10-3 and TRBJ2-1; D might be TRBD1 (5 bases). Trimming shortened V by 4 bases and J by 3 bases, and 13 bases separated the two germline ends. Germline lookup yields CDR1 ENHRY and CDR2 SYGVKD. CDR3 size: 15 residues. The CDR3 protein is CAISGGPNGYNEQFF. Here the CDR3 DNA reads TGTGCCATCAGTGGGGGCCCGAACGGCTACAATGAGCAGTTCTTC.

In this sample, this clone turned up once. CDR3 sequence: CASMRENTGELFF. DNA of the CDR3: TGTGCCAGCATGAGGGAGAACACCGGGGAGCTGTTTTTT. The chain combines TRBV2 with TRBJ2-2; D possibly corresponds to TRBD2 (5 bases). Germline lookup yields CDR1 SNHLY and CDR2 FYNNEI. The CDR3 is 13 amino acids. V lost 7 bases and J 1 base, leaving 7 bases between the germline ends.

J is TRBJ2-3 and V is TRBV19; D might be TRBD1 (5 bases). This CDR3 is built from 16 residues. CDR1 LNHDA and CDR2 SQIVND come from the germline V gene (reference sequence). Trimming removed 5 bases from V and 8 bases from J, with 23 bases in between. As DNA, the CDR3 is TGTGCCAGTAGTCCTAGGGTAGGGGTGGCCCGGAGTACGCAGTATTTT. Encoded protein: CASSPRVGVARSTQYF.